This T cell receptor beta chain emerged from a study of shared clonotypes between healthy human individuals. The donor population consisted of healthy HIV-negative adults with no recent acute infections or vaccinations. Clones were read by immunoSEQ multiplex PCR, and TCRdb kept only the in-frame ones, dropping some. The sample records about 2.4 million clones, under 95% being singletons. The CDR3 length is 13 residues. CDR1 and CDR2 from the germline V gene are SGHAT and FQNNGV. V was pared by 1 base and J by 13 bases, with 16 bases between. The chain links TRBV11-2 to TRBJ1-1, with D uncertain. Input material: naive CD4+ T cells from PBMCs. Subset denoted: CD45RA+ positively selected. The source of this sequence is a young man in good health. Some clones in this sample may be carry-over from other donors' samples. The CDR3 bases are TGTGCCAGCAGCTTAGCCCCCTACCTTGGAGGTTTCTTT. As protein: CASSLAPYLGGFF.